This T cell receptor (beta chain) came from a study of cytomegalovirus exposure and HLA in healthy donors. About this clone itself: Its antigen is not known.

PCR used 60 Vbeta primers and 13 Jbeta primers. The repertoire was sequenced with immunoSEQ multiplex PCR; TCRdb's copy has only in-frame clones and lacks some. The repertoire shows under 75,000 clones; the top ten hold roughly 2.3%. Trimming at V came to 1 base and at J to 4 bases, leaving 6 bases not matched to a gene. Per the germline V gene, CDR1 is MNHEY and CDR2 is SVGAGI. This CDR3 contains 16 residues. Overall study findings and caveats: Presence/absence analyses rested on an assumption that sequencing depth was roughly uniform across donors.

The rearrangement links TRBV6-5 to TRBJ2-1; 8 positions match TRBD2. The clonotype originates from a female donor in good health and CMV-seropositive. The sequenced material came from PBMCs. In DNA form, the CDR3 reads TGTGCCAGCAGTTACTTGGCGGGGGGCGAGTACAATGAGCAGTTCTTC. Its translation: CASSYLAGGEYNEQFF.